Listed below are T cell receptor beta chains from one sample, sequenced in a study of T cell responses to AZD1222 COVID-19 vaccine. Profiling relied on immunoSEQ multiplex PCR, and the TCRdb table lists in-frame clones only, not all of them. The table lists over 130,000 clones, approximately 91% of them singletons. The sequenced sample was peripheral blood, obtained on day 0 of AZD1222 vaccination. The receptors come from an adult in good health. Both conserved end residues are part of each CDR3. The D gene is left open where the match is weak.

V gene	J gene	D gene	CDR3 protein	CDR3 DNA
TRBV2	TRBJ2-3	TRBD1	CATGRDRGTDTQYF	TGTGCCACAGGGAGGGACAGGGGCACAGATACGCAGTATTTT
TRBV6-1	TRBJ1-1	-	CASSEWGKVEAFF	TGTGCCAGCAGTGAATGGGGAAAGGTTGAAGCTTTCTTT
TRBV4-2	TRBJ1-5	-	CASSQGNRAQGDQPQHF	TGTGCCAGCAGCCAAGGTAATCGGGCACAGGGAGATCAGCCCCAGCATTTT
TRBV18	TRBJ2-7	-	CASSPTGRSYEQYF	TGTGCCAGCTCACCAACCGGCCGTTCCTACGAGCAGTACTTC
TRBV7-2	TRBJ1-2	-	CASSLGRNYGYTF	TGTGCCAGCAGCTTAGGACGGAACTATGGCTACACCTTC
TRBV7-2	TRBJ1-2	-	CASSFVGQINYGYTF	TGTGCCAGCAGCTTTGTAGGACAGATCAACTATGGCTACACCTTC
TRBV18	TRBJ2-2	-	CASSPLDTHGELFF	TGTGCCAGCTCACCTTTAGACACGCACGGGGAGCTGTTTTTT
TRBV9	TRBJ1-3	TRBD1	CASSVHRGGGNTIYF	TGTGCCAGCAGCGTCCACAGGGGAGGTGGAAACACCATATATTTT
TRBV5-4	TRBJ2-7	-	CASSSTRGHEQYF	TGTGCCAGCAGCAGCACTCGGGGGCACGAGCAGTACTTC
TRBV19	TRBJ2-1	TRBD2	CASTPSGRNYNEQFF	TGTGCCAGTACCCCTAGCGGGAGAAACTACAATGAGCAGTTCTTC
TRBV27	TRBJ1-1	-	CASSSGPNTEAFF	TGTGCCAGCAGTTCTGGGCCGAACACTGAAGCTTTCTTT
TRBV6-5	TRBJ1-4	-	CASSLPRLGEKLFF	TGTGCCAGCAGCCTCCCTCGGCTGGGTGAAAAACTGTTTTTT
TRBV2	TRBJ2-2	TRBD1	CASRDRGRTGELFF	TGTGCCAGCCGGGACAGGGGGCGCACCGGGGAGCTGTTTTTT
TRBV30	TRBJ2-5	-	CAWSVEWGRRIQETQYF	TGTGCCTGGAGTGTCGAATGGGGCCGCCGGATCCAAGAGACCCAGTACTTC
TRBV14	TRBJ2-2	-	CASSQVGGTGELFF	TGTGCCAGCAGCCAAGTTGGAGGCACCGGGGAGCTGTTTTTT
TRBV6-6	TRBJ1-6	TRBD1	CASSKPRTGSESGYNSPLHF	TGTGCCAGCAGCAAACCTCGGACAGGGAGTGAATCGGGCTATAATTCACCCCTCCACTTT
TRBV21-1	TRBJ2-2	-	CASSKVASGGAVAGELFF	TGTGCCAGCAGCAAAGTAGCTAGCGGGGGGGCGGTTGCCGGGGAGCTGTTTTTT